One and the same sample provided the 16 T cell receptor beta chains below, sequenced in a study of blood T cell repertoires in COVID-19. Sequenced by immunoSEQ multiplex PCR; TCRdb stores in-frame clones only, minus some. The table includes 110,000 to 150,000 clones, 85% detected once. Sample: PBMCs or T cells enriched from blood (not recorded which). The source of these receptors is a woman between 40 and 50 years old who had recovered from COVID-19.

As regards this clone: The sample holds other DNA sequences that translate to the same CDR3. This sequence joins TRBV3-1 (or the pseudogene TRBV3-2) and TRBJ2-7; a possible D gene is TRBD2 (5 bases). This CDR3 comprises 14 residues. V was trimmed by 1 base and J by 0 bases, leaving 7 bases between them. CDR1 and CDR2 (germline): LGHDT, YNNKEL (reference sequence). This CDR3 is CASSQGRGSYEQYF. The CDR3 nucleotides are TGTGCCAGCAGCCAAGGCCGGGGCTCCTACGAGCAGTACTTC.

The chain links TRBV5-6 to TRBJ2-7, with D uncertain. The CDR3 runs 16 residues. Germline CDR1 and CDR2: SGHDT and YYEEEE. V lost 4 bases and J 1 base, leaving 18 bases between the germline ends. CDR3 nucleotides: TGTGCCAGCAGCGCGGCCAGACTGACTGGATCCTACGAGCAGTACTTC. Amino acids: CASSAARLTGSYEQYF.

The J gene is TRBJ2-5, the V gene TRBV7-9, with TRBD1 identical over 10 bases. Germline V gene lookup returns CDR1 SEHNR and CDR2 FQNEAQ (reference sequence). CDR3 length equals 14 residues. J gave up 4 bases and V 5 bases, and 4 bases lay outside the gene matches. The CDR3 DNA follows: TGTGCCAGCAGCCGACAGGGGGCAGGAGAGACCCAGTACTTC. Its protein is CASSRQGAGETQYF.

This rearrangement joins TRBV19 to TRBJ2-1, with D unresolved. Germline V gene data show CDR1 as LNHDA and CDR2 as SQIVND (reference sequence). The V end lost 5 bases, the J end lost 10 bases, and 12 bases lay between the germline ends. The CDR3 spans 12 residues. The CDR3 DNA reads TGTGCCAGTAGTTTCAGTTCGTACGAGCAGTTCTTC. This sequence encodes CASSFSSYEQFF.

This sequence joins TRBV27 and TRBJ2-1; D might be TRBD2 (7 bases). The CDR3 has 18 residues. The V gene lost 5 bases and the J gene lost 8 bases, with 28 bases spanning the gap. Germline V gives CDR1 MNHEY, CDR2 SMNVEV (reference sequence). CDR3 nucleotides: TGTGCCAGCAGTCCCCAACGATTCGGGGGGCACTTTTCCGATGAGCAGTTCTTC. Protein sequence: CASSPQRFGGHFSDEQFF.

V usage is TRBV6-5 and J usage is TRBJ1-2; 9 bases agree with TRBD1. The ends lost 2 bases at V and 6 bases at J; junction bases unmatched: 1. Germline CDR1 reads MNHEY; CDR2 reads SVGAGI. The CDR3 loop spans 13 amino acids. CDR3 protein: CASSYRDRDGYTF. CDR3 DNA sequence: TGTGCCAGCAGTTACCGGGACAGGGATGGCTACACCTTC.

In this sample, this clone turned up a few times. This sequence joins TRBV5-1 and TRBJ2-1; 8 positions agree with TRBD2. J was trimmed by 1 base and V by 4 bases; bases with no gene match: 4. Germline CDR1 reads SGHRS; CDR2 reads YFSETQ. This CDR3 comprises 15 residues. The CDR3 reads CASSPGGASYNEQFF. As DNA, the CDR3 is TGCGCCAGCAGCCCCGGGGGGGCTTCCTACAATGAGCAGTTCTTC. Based on the CDR3 plus reference TRBV5-1 and TRBJ2-1, the full variable domain is KAGVTQTPRYLIKTRGQQVTLSCSPISGHRSVSWYQQTPGQGLQFLFEYFSETQRNKGNFPGRFSGRQFSNSRSEMNVSTLELGDSALYLCASSPGGASYNEQFFGPGTRLTVL.

V and J are TRBV5-6 and TRBJ2-6; D uncertain. The CDR3 extends over 13 amino acids. Germline V gene lookup returns CDR1 SGHDT and CDR2 YYEEEE. Trimming cost V 6 bases and J 4 bases, with 8 bases left between them. The CDR3 DNA follows: TGTGCCAGCACCCCTCCCGGGGCCAACGTCCTGACTTTC. Translated: CASTPPGANVLTF.

J is TRBJ1-1 and V is TRBV5-4; no definite D call. The V gene's germline CDR1 is SGHNT and CDR2 YYREEE (reference sequence). Trimming shortened V by 3 bases and J by 2 bases, and 14 bases separated the two germline ends. The CDR3 runs to 15 residues. DNA of the CDR3: TGTGCCAGCAGCTGGGGAACGCGGGAAAACACTGAAGCTTTCTTT. Residues: CASSWGTRENTEAFF.

The chain uses TRBV25-1 and TRBJ2-7; 9 positions match TRBD2. The CDR3 is 16 amino acids. Germline CDR1 reads MGHDK; CDR2 reads SYGVNS. Unmatched junction bases numbered 8, after V lost 3 bases and J lost 2 bases. CDR3 DNA: TGTGCCAGCAGTGACCTCGCCGGGACTAGCCCCTACGAGCAGTACTTC. It is translated as CASSDLAGTSPYEQYF.

This rearrangement joins TRBV6-6 to TRBJ1-1, with D perhaps matching TRBD1 (6 bases). Trimming shortened V by 6 bases and J by 6 bases, and 11 bases separated the two germline ends. Germline CDR1 reads MNHNY; CDR2 reads SVGAGI (reference sequence). This CDR3 is 12 amino acids long. CDR3 DNA sequence: TGTGCCAGCAGCAACAACAGGGCTGAAGCTTTCTTT. Translation: CASSNNRAEAFF.

The chain has TRBV2 and TRBJ2-5; D is uncertain. The germline V gene encodes CDR1 SNHLY and CDR2 FYNNEI. The CDR3 is 12 residues long. Trimming stripped 8 bases from V and 13 bases from J, with 20 bases between. CDR3 bases: TGTGCCAGCTACATCCAAGGAACCAAGCGGTACTTC. Translation gives CASYIQGTKRYF.

This clone was seen only once. The chain employs TRBV9 and TRBJ1-6, with D maybe TRBD1 (5 bases). The CDR3 sequence is 15 residues long. Trimming took off 4 bases at V and 7 bases at J, with 15 bases between the two ends. The V gene's germline CDR1 is SGDLS and CDR2 YYNGEE. The CDR3 DNA follows: TGTGCCAGCAGCCCCCCCGGGACTGAAAATTCACCCCTCCACTTT. Amino acids: CASSPPGTENSPLHF.

The J gene is TRBJ2-1, the V gene TRBV7-9; 9 bases are shared with TRBD2. This CDR3 comprises 17 residues. Unmatched junction bases numbered 13, after V lost 5 bases and J lost 5 bases. From germline, CDR1 is SEHNR and CDR2 FQNEAQ (reference sequence). The CDR3 nucleotides are TGTGCCAGCAGCGTTTTAGAGGGAGAGCGGGGGGACAATGAGCAGTTCTTC. Its protein product is CASSVLEGERGDNEQFF. The whole variable domain, remainder taken from reference TRBV7-9 and TRBJ2-1, is DTGVSQNPRHKITKRGQNVTFRCDPISEHNRLYWYRQTLGQGPEFLTYFQNEAQLEKSRLLSDRFSAERPKGSFSTLEIQRTEQGDSAMYLCASSVLEGERGDNEQFFGPGTRLTVL.

V and J are TRBV29-1 and TRBJ1-4; tentatively, D is TRBD1 (5 bases). Germline-derived CDR1 and CDR2 are SQVTM and ANQGSEA. V lost 4 bases, J lost 1 base, and 13 bases lay in between. This CDR3 is built from 15 residues. The CDR3 region is CSVGRLGGTNEKLFF. The CDR3 region has the DNA TGCAGCGTTGGCCGACTGGGGGGAACTAATGAAAAACTGTTTTTT.

CDR3 residues: CASSYPGTEKAFF. CDR3 DNA: TGTGCCAGCAGTTACCCCGGGACAGAAAAAGCTTTCTTT. The chain joins TRBV6-5 to TRBJ1-1; 7 bases are a match to TRBD1. Trimming removed 2 bases from V and 9 bases from J; junction bases left unmatched: 6. Per germline, CDR1 MNHEY and CDR2 SVGAGI. There are 13 residues in the CDR3.